The clone carrying this T cell receptor beta chain was seen repeatedly, ten times or more. RNA transcripts were the template for amplifying TCR beta CDR3 regions. HTBI primers were used for first-round RT-PCR of the TCR CDR3. From the multiplex PCR reads, TCRdb called clonotypes with MiXCR, one entry per CDR3 protein. This sample carries around 290,000 distinct CDR3 sequences, about a sixth of them seen once, and the ten largest clones take approximately 57%. The sample belongs to a study of T cells in Graves' hyperthyroidism and ophthalmopathy. This CDR3 is built from 12 residues. V lost 5 bases to trimming and J lost 5 bases, with 12 bases between them. Germline V gives CDR1 DFQATT, CDR2 SNEGSKA (reference sequence).

The receptor was isolated from a woman aged 55 to 70 with Graves' ophthalmopathy. Material for sequencing was blood. The rearrangement links TRBV20-1 to TRBJ2-5, with D perhaps matching TRBD2 (6 bases). This CDR3 is CSAVAGTETQYF. DNA of the CDR3: TGCAGTGCTGTGGCGGGAACGGAGACCCAGTACTTC.